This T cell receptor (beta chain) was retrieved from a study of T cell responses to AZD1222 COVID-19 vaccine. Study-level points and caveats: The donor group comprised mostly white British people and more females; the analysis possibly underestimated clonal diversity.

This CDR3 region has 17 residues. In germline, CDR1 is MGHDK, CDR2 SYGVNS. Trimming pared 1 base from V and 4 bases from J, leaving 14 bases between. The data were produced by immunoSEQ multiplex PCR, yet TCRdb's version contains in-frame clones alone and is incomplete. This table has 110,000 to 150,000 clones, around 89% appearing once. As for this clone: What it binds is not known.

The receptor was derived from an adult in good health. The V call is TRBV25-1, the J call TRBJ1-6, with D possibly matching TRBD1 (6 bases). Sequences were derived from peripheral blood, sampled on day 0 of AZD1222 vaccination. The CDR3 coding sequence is TGTGCCAGCAGTGAATTGGGCAGGGGACCTTATAATTCACCCCTCCACTTT. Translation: CASSELGRGPYNSPLHF.